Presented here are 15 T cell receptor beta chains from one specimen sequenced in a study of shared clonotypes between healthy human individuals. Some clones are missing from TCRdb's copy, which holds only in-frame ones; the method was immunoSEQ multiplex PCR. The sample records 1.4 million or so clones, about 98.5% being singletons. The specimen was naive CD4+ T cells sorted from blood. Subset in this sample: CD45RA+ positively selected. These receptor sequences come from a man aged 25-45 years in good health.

CDR3 sequence: CASSPYRREQFF. The CDR3 DNA follows: TGTGCCAGCAGCCCCTACAGGCGAGAGCAGTTCTTC. The chain employs TRBV28 and TRBJ2-1; TRBD1 might be the D (5 bases). V lost 6 bases and J 10 bases, leaving 13 bases between the germline ends. This CDR3 is 12 amino acids long. Germline values: CDR1 MDHEN, CDR2 SYDVKM.

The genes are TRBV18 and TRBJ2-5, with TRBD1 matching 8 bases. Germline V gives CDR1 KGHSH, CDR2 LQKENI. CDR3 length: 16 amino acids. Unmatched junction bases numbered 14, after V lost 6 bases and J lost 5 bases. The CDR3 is CASSLLSGQGIETQYF. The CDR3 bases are TGTGCCAGCTCGCTGCTATCCGGACAGGGAATCGAGACCCAGTACTTC. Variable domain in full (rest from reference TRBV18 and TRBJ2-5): NAGVMQNPRHLVRRRGQEARLRCSPMKGHSHVYWYRQLPEEGLKFMVYLQKENIIDESGMPKERFSAEFPKEGPSILRIQQVVRGDSAAYFCASSLLSGQGIETQYFGPGTRLLVL.

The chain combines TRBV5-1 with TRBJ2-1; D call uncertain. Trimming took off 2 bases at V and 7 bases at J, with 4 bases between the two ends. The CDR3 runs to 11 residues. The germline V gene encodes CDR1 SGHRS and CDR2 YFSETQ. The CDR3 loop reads CASSFSNEQFF. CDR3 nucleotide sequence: TGCGCCAGCAGCTTCAGTAATGAGCAGTTCTTC.

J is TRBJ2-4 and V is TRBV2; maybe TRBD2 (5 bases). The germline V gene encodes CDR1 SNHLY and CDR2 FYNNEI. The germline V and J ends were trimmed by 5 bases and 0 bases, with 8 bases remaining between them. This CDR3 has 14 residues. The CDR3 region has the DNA TGTGCCAGCAGTCCTCGGGGAGCCAAAAACATTCAGTACTTC. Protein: CASSPRGAKNIQYF.

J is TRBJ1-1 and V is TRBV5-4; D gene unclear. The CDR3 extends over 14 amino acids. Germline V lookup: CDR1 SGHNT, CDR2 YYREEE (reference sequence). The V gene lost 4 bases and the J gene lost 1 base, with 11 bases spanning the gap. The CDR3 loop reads CASSTRLRNTEAFF. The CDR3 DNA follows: TGTGCCAGCAGCACGCGTCTCAGGAACACTGAAGCTTTCTTT.

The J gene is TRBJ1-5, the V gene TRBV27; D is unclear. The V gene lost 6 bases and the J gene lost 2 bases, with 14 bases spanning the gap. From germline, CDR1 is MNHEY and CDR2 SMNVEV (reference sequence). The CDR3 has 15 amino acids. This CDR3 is CASRATSGGNQPQHF. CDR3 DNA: TGTGCCAGCAGGGCCACATCTGGGGGCAATCAGCCCCAGCATTTT.

The CDR3 here is CSVGPSGPSVYEQYF. CDR3 sequence (DNA): TGCAGCGTTGGCCCTAGCGGGCCCTCGGTGTACGAGCAGTACTTC. The gene calls are TRBV29-1 and TRBJ2-7; 8 nucleotides line up with TRBD2. Germline V gives CDR1 SQVTM, CDR2 ANQGSEA. With V trimmed by 4 bases and J by 4 bases, 12 bases remained unmatched. The CDR3 has 15 amino acids.

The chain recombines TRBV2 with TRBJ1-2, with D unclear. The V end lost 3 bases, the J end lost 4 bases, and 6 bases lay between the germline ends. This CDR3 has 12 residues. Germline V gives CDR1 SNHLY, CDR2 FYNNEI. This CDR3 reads CASSDSLYGYTF. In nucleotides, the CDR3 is TGTGCCAGCAGTGACAGCCTCTATGGCTACACCTTC.

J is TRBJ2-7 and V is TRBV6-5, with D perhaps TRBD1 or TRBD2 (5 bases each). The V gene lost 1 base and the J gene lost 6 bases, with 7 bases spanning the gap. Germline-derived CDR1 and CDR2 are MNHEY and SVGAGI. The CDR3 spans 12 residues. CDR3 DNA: TGTGCCAGCAGTTACTTTGGGGGCGAGCAGTACTTC. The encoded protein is CASSYFGGEQYF.

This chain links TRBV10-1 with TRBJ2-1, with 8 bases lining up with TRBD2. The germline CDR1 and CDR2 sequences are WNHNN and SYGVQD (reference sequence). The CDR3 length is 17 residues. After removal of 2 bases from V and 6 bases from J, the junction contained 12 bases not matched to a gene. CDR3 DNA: TGCGCCAGCAGTGAGATTGTTGGTAGCGGGATTCCCAATGAGCAGTTCTTC. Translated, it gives CASSEIVGSGIPNEQFF.

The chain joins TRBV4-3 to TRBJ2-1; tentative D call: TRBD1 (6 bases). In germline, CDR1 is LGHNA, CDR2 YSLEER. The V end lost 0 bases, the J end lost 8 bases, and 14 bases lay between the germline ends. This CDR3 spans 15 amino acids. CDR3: CASSQEQGLGDEQFF. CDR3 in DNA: TGCGCCAGCAGCCAAGAACAGGGTCTAGGGGATGAGCAGTTCTTC.

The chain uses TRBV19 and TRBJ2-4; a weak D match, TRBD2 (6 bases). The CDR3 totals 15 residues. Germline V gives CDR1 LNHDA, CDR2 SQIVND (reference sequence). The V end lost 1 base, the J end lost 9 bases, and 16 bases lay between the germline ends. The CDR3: CASSIARQVGGIQYF. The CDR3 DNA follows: TGTGCCAGTAGTATAGCGCGGCAGGTGGGGGGCATTCAGTACTTC.

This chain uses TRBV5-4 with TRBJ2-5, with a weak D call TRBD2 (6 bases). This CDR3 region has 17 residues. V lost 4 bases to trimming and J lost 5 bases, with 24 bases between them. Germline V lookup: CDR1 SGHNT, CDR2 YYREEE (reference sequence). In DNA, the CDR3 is TGTGCCAGCAGCCCAGGAGCGGGCCTCGGGAAGGCGGAGACCCAGTACTTC. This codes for CASSPGAGLGKAETQYF. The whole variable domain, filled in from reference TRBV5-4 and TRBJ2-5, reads ETGVTQSPTHLIKTRGQQVTLRCSSQSGHNTVSWYQQALGQGPQFIFQYYREEENGRGNFPPRFSGLQFPNYSSELNVNALELDDSALYLCASSPGAGLGKAETQYFGPGTRLLVL.

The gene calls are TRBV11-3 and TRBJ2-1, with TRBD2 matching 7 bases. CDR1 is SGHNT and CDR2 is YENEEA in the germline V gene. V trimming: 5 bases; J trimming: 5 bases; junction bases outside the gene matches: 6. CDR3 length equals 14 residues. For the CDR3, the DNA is TGTGCCAGCAGCATCCGGGGACTACACAATGAGCAGTTCTTC. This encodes CASSIRGLHNEQFF.

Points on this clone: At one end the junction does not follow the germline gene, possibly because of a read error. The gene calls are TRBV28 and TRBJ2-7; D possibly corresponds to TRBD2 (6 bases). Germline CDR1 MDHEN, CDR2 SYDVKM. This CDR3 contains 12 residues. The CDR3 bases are TGTGCCAGCAGTTTAAGGGCGGGAACCCCCGGCTTC. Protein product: CASSLRAGTPGF. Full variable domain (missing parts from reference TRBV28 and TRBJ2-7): DVKVTQSSRYLVKRTGEKVFLECVQDMDHENMFWYRQDPGLGLRLIYFSYDVKMKEKGDIPEGYSVSREKKERFSLILESASTNQTSMYLCASSLRAGTPGFGPGTRLTVT.